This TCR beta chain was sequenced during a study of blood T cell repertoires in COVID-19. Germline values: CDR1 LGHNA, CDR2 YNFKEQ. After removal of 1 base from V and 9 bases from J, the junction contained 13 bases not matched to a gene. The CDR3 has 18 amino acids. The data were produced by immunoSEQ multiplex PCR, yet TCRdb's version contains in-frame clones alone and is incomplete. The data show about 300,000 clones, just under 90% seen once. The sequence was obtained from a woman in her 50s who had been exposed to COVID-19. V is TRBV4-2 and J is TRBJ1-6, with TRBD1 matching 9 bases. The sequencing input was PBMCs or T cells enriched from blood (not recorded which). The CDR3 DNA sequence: TGTGCCAGCAGCCAAGCCGGCTTTGGGGACAGGGAGGGTTCACCCCTCCACTTT. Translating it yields CASSQAGFGDREGSPLHF.